The clone carrying this TCR beta chain was observed a handful of times. Trimming took off 0 bases at V and 3 bases at J, with 12 bases between the two ends. Germline loops: CDR1 SGDLS, CDR2 YYNGEE. The CDR3 has 15 residues. This sample was included in a study of OX40 agonist ivuxolimab in advanced cancers. Measured with immunoSEQ multiplex PCR; TCRdb has only the in-frame clones, and not every one. The data show tens of thousands of clones, with over 80% seen just once and about a tenth held by the top ten. This chain joins TRBV9 and TRBJ1-1, with D unresolved. Sequencing used CD4+ or CD8+ T cells sorted from blood, obtained in a trial of the OX40 agonist ivuxolimab. The clonotype originates from an adult with an advanced solid tumor such as melanoma, head and neck, liver or kidney cancer. CDR3 nucleotide sequence: TGTGCCAGCAGCGTAGAGGCAGCCTACGACACTGAAGCTTTCTTT. Translation gives CASSVEAAYDTEAFF. The complete variable domain, with remaining parts taken from reference TRBV9 and TRBJ1-1, reads DSGVTQTPKHLITATGQRVTLRCSPRSGDLSVYWYQQSLDQGLQFLIQYYNGEERAKGNILERFSAQQFPDLHSELNLSSLELGDSALYFCASSVEAAYDTEAFFGQGTRLTVV.